This T cell receptor beta chain was documented in a study of T cells in Graves' hyperthyroidism and ophthalmopathy. This clonotype came up many times. No antigen is known for it. Exclusions: uncontrolled infection, other autoimmune disease, pregnancy, lactation. Used for diagnoses were clinical symptoms, serum thyroxine and TRAb, thyroid ultrasound and orbital computed tomography. The source material, RNA transcripts, was used to amplify TCR beta CDR3 regions. When the TCR CDR3 underwent first-round RT-PCR, the HTBI primer set was used. MiXCR, applied by TCRdb to the multiplex PCR reads, yields one record per CDR3 protein. This table holds about 570,000 distinct CDR3 sequences, about 45% found once. Study outcomes and limitations: Peripheral blood also featured most of the thyroid clonotypes expanded above 0.001. Ophthalmopathy onset followed model prediction by a median approximately six months.

V was trimmed by 0 bases and J by 4 bases, leaving 9 bases between them. This CDR3 is built from 15 residues. The germline V gene has CDR1 LGHNT and CDR2 FRNRAP. The source of this sequence is an adult woman with Graves' disease, either hyperthyroidism or ophthalmopathy (not recorded which). The chain has TRBV12-5 and TRBJ2-2, with D unclear. The specimen was peripheral blood or thyroid tissue (not recorded which). The CDR3 region is CASGLVQHSTGELFF. Here the CDR3 DNA reads TGTGCTAGTGGTTTGGTACAGCACTCCACCGGGGAGCTGTTTTTT.